This TCR beta chain was obtained from a study of blood T cells in healthy people across ages. Findings and caveats of the study: Those diversity estimates obtained from one million T cells were thought to be underestimates. Across the age range, TCR beta diversity per million T cells fell in a roughly linear way.

This clonotype has more than one count but fewer than ten. Antigen unknown. For the second PCR, which ran for about 7 to 11 cycles, a sample-barcoded 5' primer and a J-beta primer mix were used. No fewer than 2.5 million CDR3-containing paired-end reads came from each sample. Via MiXCR, TCRdb re-called the 5' RACE reads, giving one row per CDR3 protein. The data contain about 1,400,000 distinct CDR3 sequences, roughly 59% of them singletons. Sequences were obtained from blood. The TCR sequence derives from a man aged 18 to 29 in good health.

The CDR3 loop is CASSPSGGEADTQYF. In DNA, the CDR3 is TGTGCCAGCAGCCCTAGCGGGGGTGAAGCAGATACGCAGTATTTT. This chain uses TRBV3-1 with TRBJ2-3, with 10 bases identical to TRBD2. Per germline, CDR1 LGHDT and CDR2 YNNKEL (reference sequence). This CDR3 comprises 15 residues. V dropped 4 bases and J dropped 4; count of bases not matched to a gene: 5.